The sequence of this TCR beta chain was determined in a study of cytomegalovirus exposure and HLA in healthy donors (dated by TCRdb to 2015 to 2018). About the investigation overall: According to an earlier analysis of around 600 of the donors, some 180 million T cells yielded 120 million or so unique TCR beta sequences and approximately 300 Gb of sequence data. Approximately 310 gigabases of sequencing data and 78 million or so unique TCR sequences were included in an early release covering under 650 HLA-typed donors. The genetic ancestry cluster associated with self-reported Caucasian donors included over 65% of the roughly 400 genotyped donors. The study aimed to test whether signatures of past pathogen exposure could be identified by cataloging public T cell receptors. Using immunosequencing, the study profiled T cell repertoires from around 670 subjects and related those repertoires to cytomegalovirus serostatus. Along with the roughly 670-subject first cohort, a separate validation cohort of around 120 different subjects was used. High-throughput TCR immunosequencing, statistical association of individual TCRs with disease status, and machine learning were combined to predict cytomegalovirus infection status. A later analysis re-analyzed previously published TCR beta repertoires from 666 donors and added high-resolution HLA genotyping to study TCR occurrence patterns. Rather than using new phenotypic data, the later analysis identified candidate immune exposures from TCR beta sequences and from how often those sequences occurred across donors. To decide whether each TCR beta V gene segment behaved as functional or pseudogenic, an earlier analysis of some 600 of the donors relied on high-throughput TCR beta sequencing. Donor age, sex, ethnicity and CMV serostatus were compiled together with the repertoire data. A later genetic analysis took genome-wide SNP genotypes for about 60% of the roughly 670 donors and used that subset as a discovery cohort. Every repertoire in the discovery cohort had been generated on one and the same sequencing platform. Class I and class II HLA loci were covered by the typing at four-digit resolution. The number of donors typed differed by locus, with 629-630 for A, B, C, DRB1 and DQB1, roughly 550 for DQA1, 600 to 610 for DPA1, and some 450 for DPB1. Roughly 5 DR-DQ haplotypes were handled as single units for association and clustering, since linkage in the cohort was strong. Among about 400 genotyped donors of the cohort, an average of approximately 240,000 unique TCR beta nucleotide sequences was sequenced per donor, of which about 18% were non-productive. Study-wide findings and limitations: Because counts were too low, under 20 rarely observed V segments, including chromosome 9 orphons, were left out of the earlier analysis of 587 of the donors. V-gene and J-gene trimming of TCR beta chains was associated with a missense DCLRE1C variant in a later genetic analysis, and the association was replicated in an independent cohort. Broadly in line with IMGT annotations, most TCR beta V segments showed up in productive rearrangements about 87% or about 30% of the time in an earlier analysis of around 600 of the donors. This cohort had only TCR beta chains sequenced, and the lack of alpha or paired-chain data limited which features could be detected. A further reported finding was that TCR beta sequences accurately predicted the HLA-A and HLA-B alleles for most subjects in the first cohort. The authors suggested that the approach could potentially be generalized to other disease states and immunological phenotypes. In a later analysis, most CMV-associated TCR beta chains were found to appear HLA-restricted, with HLA associations seemingly driven largely by CMV exposure. When HLA alleles, especially DR and DQ, strongly co-occurred, attributing TCR associations to individual alleles was difficult. In a later analysis, several top co-occurrence clusters were reported to appear linked to parvovirus B19, influenza, CMV and Epstein-Barr virus. A group of highly shared sequence variants was considered likely to be a technical artifact of the sequencing pipeline. In both the original and validation cohorts, the classifier was reported to diagnose cytomegalovirus status with high specificity and sensitivity. The study gave a list of some 150 TCR beta chains associated with cytomegalovirus. While some public TCRs were present in many individuals, most TCR sequences turned up only very rarely across donors. A later genetic analysis reported fewer N-insertions in productive TCRs among donors in an Asian-associated ancestry cluster than the roughly 700-donor mean. According to a later analysis, TCR association rates differed among HLA loci, with DRB1 alleles showing the most associated TCRs and HLA-C alleles showing the fewest. In vitro tests confirmed that three of the cytomegalovirus-associated TCR beta chains recognize cytomegalovirus antigens. CMV serostatus was the only immune exposure information available for the cohort. A later analysis associated roughly 17,000 TCR beta sequences with specific HLA alleles at a false discovery rate of 0.05. The 87-base-pair reads could not distinguish some IMGT-functional V segments, including TRBV6-2 and TRBV6-3, so those segments were excluded. Sequencing depth was assumed to be roughly uniform across donors in the presence/absence analyses, though that assumption may not hold. In a later analysis, HLA-associated TCR beta chains were found to be more clonally expanded and to have lower generation probabilities than equally common non-associated chains. HLA typing was unavailable for some donors at each locus, so association tests used only the typed subset. Correlated functional status among segregating V segments might be attributable to linkage disequilibrium, but an unknown experimental factor could not be ruled out.

The library was made by the immunoSEQ multiplex PCR assay. The multiplex PCR relied on a mix of 60 forward primers for TCR Vbeta segments and 13 reverse primers for TCR Jbeta segments. A multiplex PCR assay on genomic DNA amplified the CDR3 region of rearranged TCR beta genes. The Illumina HiSeq System was used to sequence the amplified TCR beta libraries as 87-base-pair reads. For the original study's pipeline: A later analysis counted about 82 million unique TCR beta chains across the roughly 700 repertoires, and some 11 million of these chains were shared by at least two donors. Raw reads were error-corrected and collapsed into unique sequences by a nearest-neighbor algorithm in which closely related sequences were merged to remove PCR and sequencing errors. V, D and J gene segments were assigned by aligning CDR3 sequences to IMGT reference sequences. Each retained sequence needed at least a six-nucleotide match to both a V gene segment and a J gene segment. A rearrangement counted as productive if the CDR3 had no stop codons and remained in frame with V and J, and every other rearrangement counted as non-productive. CDR3 was defined by IMGT convention, running from the second conserved V-encoded cysteine to the conserved J-encoded phenylalanine. The earlier analysis of 500 to 650 of the donors excluded any sequence lacking an unambiguous match to a single V gene segment. In an earlier analysis of several hundred of the donors, V segments were called functional above 56.7% productive rearrangements and were called segregating when the between-donor standard deviation exceeded 5%. To diagnose cytomegalovirus status from the catalog of TCR beta chain sequences, a statistical classification framework was built. A later analysis assigned V and J genes by comparing TCR nucleotide sequences with IMGT/GENE-DB human TR gene sequences. Using the TCRdist pipeline, a later analysis assigned CDR3 sequences along with most-parsimonious VDJ recombination scenarios. A later analysis defined each TCR beta chain by its CDR3 amino acid sequence plus V-gene family, and excluded reads lacking a unique V-gene family. To address suspected cross-contamination and a sequencing artifact, a later analysis removed several hundred highly shared, low-generation-probability nucleotide sequences. A later analysis calculated a clonal expansion index for each public chain from normalized within-repertoire ranks of inferred template counts. In a later analysis, generation probabilities were computed with a VDJ recombination model fitted to out-of-frame rearrangements, and the resulting probabilities were checked against IGoR. A later analysis scored TCR-TCR, TCR-HLA and TCR-CMV co-occurrence with hypergeometric tests, applying a repertoire-size bias correction to TCR pairs. To estimate false discovery rates, a later analysis permuted the HLA or CMV assignments 20 times. In a later analysis, co-occurring TCRs were grouped with DBSCAN, and TCRdist sequence similarity was added when clustering was performed within HLA-allele-positive subsets. Repertoires with fewer than 30,000 or more than 120,000 public chains were left out of co-occurrence clustering, as were several repertoires with anomalous nucleotide sharing. The immuneACCESS repertoire file appears here via TCRdb, limited to in-frame rearrangements. These files lack a portion of the clones; in checked studies, under half of the deficit traces to unresolved V genes, and the cause of the others is not known. V and J calls and clone size are those listed in that table; D and trimming were worked out from the DNA. The table for this sample records just over 150,000 clones. The top ten clones comprise about 2% of the sample.

As encoded in the germline V gene, CDR1 is KGHSH while CDR2 is LQKENI. The CDR3 has 15 amino acids, counting the end cysteine and phenylalanine. The CDR3 DNA has 45 bases and is translated from base 1. In total, roughly 670 healthy bone marrow donors made up the cohort. At the time of sampling, all cohort members were nominally healthy, though unrecorded immune exposures were likely present. The donor was CMV seronegative and was included in the group of 352 seronegative cohort members. Every donor gave a peripheral blood sample, and the peripheral blood mononuclear cells from that sample were used for TCR beta sequencing. The Qiagen DNeasy Blood Extraction Kit was used to extract genomic DNA from the blood cell samples. Of note for this clone: Its target antigen remains unknown. Mismatch with germline at one junction end may stem from a read error.

Rearrangement joined TRBV18 to TRBJ1-3, with TRBD1 matching 8 junction bases. The sample comprised PBMCs. The origin of this receptor is a man younger than 45 in good health and CMV-seronegative. The sequence in DNA is TGTGCCAACTCACCTTCCCGGGACAGGGGAAACACCATATATTTT. This yields the protein CANSPSRDRGNTIYF.